The 26 T cell receptor beta chains below were found in one sample sequenced in a study of read filtering for tumor transcriptome and immune sequencing. From roughly 390 ng of RNA, a library with molecular barcoded alpha/delta and beta/gamma adaptors was made. TCRdb itself ran the reads through MiXCR, one entry per CDR3 protein. The top ten hold roughly 18% of the sample, which has under 40,000 distinct CDR3 sequences, around 15% seen once. The sequenced sample was a population of CD138-negative cells sorted from bone marrow. These TCRs come from a donor at least 40 years old with multiple myeloma.

This clonotype has a count of ten or more. The chain uses TRBV29-1 and TRBJ1-2; D is possibly TRBD1 (5 bases). Trimming removed 5 bases from V and 2 bases from J, with 15 bases in between. The CDR3 covers 14 residues. From germline, CDR1 is SQVTM and CDR2 ANQGSEA. CDR3 sequence: CSVNPGTSNYGYTF. The CDR3 region has the DNA TGCAGCGTTAACCCTGGGACGTCCAACTATGGCTACACCTTC. Complete variable domain (other parts from reference TRBV29-1 and TRBJ1-2): SAVISQKPSRDICQRGTSLTIQCQVDSQVTMMFWYRQQPGQSLTLIATANQGSEATYESGFVIDKFPISRPNLTFSTLTVSNMSPEDSSIYLCSVNPGTSNYGYTFGSGTRLTVV.

This clonotype came up many times. V and J are TRBV12-3 or TRBV12-4 and TRBJ1-6, with 7 bases lining up with TRBD1. J gave up 9 bases and V 4 bases, and 6 bases lay outside the gene matches. This CDR3 has 14 amino acids. CDR3 protein: CASSSTGVASPLHF. The CDR3 DNA reads TGTGCCAGCAGTTCCACAGGGGTTGCTTCACCCCTCCACTTT.

This clonotype has at least ten counts. The V and J genes are TRBV10-3 and TRBJ1-4; 7 bases fit TRBD1. The trim removed 3 bases at V and 4 bases at J, leaving 5 bases unmatched. CDR1 and CDR2 from the germline V gene are ENHRY and SYGVKD. The CDR3 is 15 amino acids. CDR3 DNA sequence: TGTGCCATCAGTGACCCGACAGGGAATAATGAAAAACTGTTTTTT. Amino acid sequence: CAISDPTGNNEKLFF.

This clonotype was seen repeatedly, ten times or more. The chain links TRBV4-2 to TRBJ2-1, with 9 bases aligning to TRBD2. Germline V gene data show CDR1 as LGHNA and CDR2 as YNFKEQ. With 3 bases clipped from V and 4 bases from J, the junction kept 7 bases outside the gene matches. The CDR3 loop spans 16 amino acids. The CDR3: CASSQGRAGGYNEQFF. CDR3 coding DNA: TGTGCCAGCAGCCAGGGGCGCGCGGGGGGGTACAATGAGCAGTTCTTC.

This clonotype was detected only a few times. Since a much larger clone is just one base distant, this may be a read error. Without the conserved terminal phenylalanine or tryptophan, this CDR3 likely stems from a read error. CDR3 nucleotides: TGTGCCATCAGTTGGGACGAATTGGACGAGCAGTACTCC. Translated, it gives CAISWDELDEQYS. The rearrangement links TRBV10-3 to TRBJ2-7; possibly TRBD1 or TRBD2 for D (5 bases each). V was clipped by 5 bases and J by 5 bases, with 13 bases between them. The germline V gene encodes CDR1 ENHRY and CDR2 SYGVKD. This CDR3 is built from 13 residues.

On this clonotype itself: A junction end diverges from the germline sequence, so it may reflect a read error. This chain connects TRBV5-1 to TRBJ2-7; D is unresolved. The CDR3 spans 11 residues. Germline lookup yields CDR1 SGHRS and CDR2 YFSETQ. The CDR3: CASSEQNERYF. DNA of the CDR3: TGCGCCAGCAGTGAACAGAACGAGCGGTACTTC.

Only a few counts were recorded for this clonotype. This rearrangement joins TRBV7-9 to TRBJ2-2; 10 bases are a match to TRBD1. Germline V CDR1 and CDR2: SEHNR, FQNEAQ (reference sequence). Trimming at V came to 5 bases and at J to 4 bases, leaving 7 bases not matched to a gene. CDR3 size: 16 residues. The CDR3 region has the DNA TGTGCCAGCAGCCTACAGACAGGGGGCATCACCGGGGAGCTGTTTTTT. It yields the protein CASSLQTGGITGELFF. The complete variable domain, with remaining parts taken from reference TRBV7-9 and TRBJ2-2, reads DTGVSQNPRHKITKRGQNVTFRCDPISEHNRLYWYRQTLGQGPEFLTYFQNEAQLEKSRLLSDRFSAERPKGSFSTLEIQRTEQGDSAMYLCASSLQTGGITGELFFGEGSRLTVL.

Points on this clonotype: A much larger clone differs from this one at a single base, so this may be a read error. The chain couples TRBV11-2 to TRBJ2-1; D is undetermined. The CDR3 totals 11 residues. Germline V lookup: CDR1 SGHAT, CDR2 FQNNGV. V was shortened by 5 bases and J by 6 bases, with 5 bases between the two germline ends. CDR3 amino acids: CASSECNEQFF. In nucleotides, the CDR3 is TGTGCCAGCAGCGAGTGCAATGAGCAGTTCTTC.

On this clonotype itself: This may stem from a read error, because a much larger clone lies one nucleotide away. The rearrangement uses TRBV19 and TRBJ2-1, with D unresolved. Germline V CDR1 and CDR2: LNHDA, SQIVND (reference sequence). The CDR3 runs 13 residues. In DNA, the CDR3 is TGTGCCGGTAGTGTCCAATTGGGTAATGAGCAGTTCTTC. Amino acids: CAGSVQLGNEQFF.

In this sample, this clonotype turned up many times. The CDR3 DNA sequence: TGTGCCAGCAGCTTAGTGGCGGGGGAGTCCGATGAGCAGTTCTTC. Protein sequence: CASSLVAGESDEQFF. V and J are TRBV7-8 and TRBJ2-1; 7 bases match TRBD2. The ends lost 1 base at V and 8 bases at J; junction bases unmatched: 8. Germline CDR1 and CDR2: SGHVS and FQNEAQ. CDR3 length equals 15 residues.

This chain links TRBV6-5 with TRBJ2-7; D gene ambiguous. The length of the CDR3 is 12 residues. The germline CDR1 and CDR2 sequences are MNHEY and SVGAGI. Trimming removed 2 bases at V and 4 bases at J, with 6 bases between. CDR3 protein: CASSYLQYEQYF. The CDR3 DNA sequence: TGTGCCAGCAGTTACCTACAATACGAGCAGTACTTC.

This clonotype was recorded at least ten times. The genes are TRBV6-2 or TRBV6-3 and TRBJ2-1; no firm D call. V lost 0 bases to trimming and J lost 8 bases, with 8 bases between them. The CDR3 has 13 amino acids. CDR1 and CDR2 (germline): MNHEY, SVGEGT. The CDR3 loop is CASSYSRFYEQFF. The CDR3 bases are TGTGCCAGCAGTTACTCCCGTTTTTATGAGCAGTTCTTC.

V gene TRBV6-1 combines with J gene TRBJ1-1; D not resolved. Germline V gene data show CDR1 as MNHNS and CDR2 as SASEGT. Between the trimmed V and J ends, which lost 7 bases and 3 bases, there was a span of 12 bases. The CDR3 sequence is 13 residues long. CDR3 loop: CASTSPVDTEAFF. The CDR3 DNA reads TGTGCCAGCACCTCCCCAGTCGACACTGAAGCTTTCTTT.

This clonotype showed up many times. This may arise from a read error, as a much more abundant clone is one base away. The chain combines TRBV5-1 with TRBJ2-1; 11 bases line up with TRBD2. The length of the CDR3 is 15 residues. Germline CDR1 reads SGHRS; CDR2 reads YFSETQ. CDR3 residues: CASSFTSGGYNGQFF. DNA for the CDR3: TGCGCCAGCAGCTTTACTAGCGGGGGATACAATGGGCAGTTCTTC. Looking up the rest from reference TRBV5-1 and TRBJ2-1 gives the full variable domain: KAGVTQTPRYLIKTRGQQVTLSCSPISGHRSVSWYQQTPGQGLQFLFEYFSETQRNKGNFPGRFSGRQFSNSRSEMNVSTLELGDSALYLCASSFTSGGYNGQFFGPGTRLTVL.

This clonotype appeared many times. The V call is TRBV5-1, the J call TRBJ1-1; perhaps TRBD1 as D (6 bases). CDR3 size: 15 residues. From germline, CDR1 is SGHRS and CDR2 YFSETQ. The germline V and J ends were trimmed by 0 bases and 5 bases, with 14 bases remaining between them. This CDR3 is CASSLDPGARTEAFF. The DNA for the CDR3 is TGCGCCAGCAGCTTGGATCCAGGGGCGAGGACTGAAGCTTTCTTT.

This clonotype was counted at least ten times. The chain uses TRBV6-6 and TRBJ1-6; TRBD1 matches at 8 bases. Germline-derived CDR1 and CDR2 are MNHNY and SVGAGI (reference sequence). Trimming took 10 bases from V and 9 from J; bases not matched to a gene: 5. The CDR3 extends over 12 amino acids. The CDR3 protein is CATQDRASPLHF. The CDR3, as DNA: TGTGCCACCCAGGACAGGGCTTCACCCCTCCACTTT.

A remark on this clonotype: With a much larger clone just one base away, this may be a read error. The chain joins TRBV28 to TRBJ1-3; no definite D call. The CDR3 spans 12 residues. Looked up from germline, CDR1 is MDHEN and CDR2 is SYDVKM. CDR3 nucleotide sequence: TGTGCCAGCAGCCAGCTAAGAAACACCACATATTTT. Amino acids: CASSQLRNTTYF.

This clonotype came up many times. The rearrangement uses TRBV10-2 and TRBJ2-7, with unresolved D. The CDR3 consists of 15 residues. V lost 3 bases and J lost 0, with 12 bases in between. Germline loops: CDR1 WSHSY, CDR2 SAAADI. This chain's CDR3 is CASSDLDTSSYEQYF. CDR3 coding DNA: TGCGCCAGCAGTGACCTCGACACAAGCTCCTACGAGCAGTACTTC.

This clonotype showed up many times. This rearrangement joins TRBV7-8 to TRBJ1-5; D gene ambiguous. The CDR3 runs 14 residues. V lost 5 bases to trimming and J lost 4 bases, with 12 bases between them. CDR1 is SGHVS and CDR2 is FQNEAQ in the germline V gene. In DNA, the CDR3 is TGTGCCAGCAGCCCAGGAGGGCTAAATCAGCCCCAGCATTTT. It specifies CASSPGGLNQPQHF.

About this clonotype itself: Likely a read error: the CDR3 ends without its conserved phenylalanine or tryptophan. The rearrangement joins TRBV4-3 to TRBJ2-5, with TRBD1 matching 8 bases. The CDR3 contains 14 residues. CDR1 and CDR2 from the germline V gene are LGHNA and YSLEER. V gave up 2 bases and J gave up 5 bases; unmatched junction bases: 4. Here the CDR3 reads CASSQRTGWETQYS. CDR3 nucleotides: TGCGCCAGCAGCCAACGGACAGGGTGGGAGACCCAGTACTCC.

The sample holds many counts of this clonotype. This chain links TRBV5-4 with TRBJ1-1; D remains unclear. The germline V and J ends were trimmed by 4 bases and 0 bases, with 16 bases remaining between them. Germline V lookup: CDR1 SGHNT, CDR2 YYREEE (reference sequence). The CDR3 contains 16 residues. The CDR3 sequence is CASSHSPGQVNTEAFF. Here the CDR3 DNA reads TGTGCCAGCAGCCATTCGCCTGGGCAGGTGAACACTGAAGCTTTCTTT.

The chain carries TRBV2 and TRBJ2-2; a weak D match, TRBD1 (5 bases). Germline CDR1 reads SNHLY; CDR2 reads FYNNEI. The CDR3 runs 13 residues. V was cut by 7 bases and J by 6 bases, with 12 bases left in between. Here the CDR3 DNA reads TGTGCCAGCACCCTGGACATCGCCGGGGAGCTGTTTTTT. Protein sequence: CASTLDIAGELFF.

This clonotype was seen many times. The rearrangement links TRBV7-8 to TRBJ2-3; D is uncertain. Germline V gene lookup returns CDR1 SGHVS and CDR2 FQNEAQ. V lost 4 bases, J lost 6 bases, and 11 bases lay in between. The CDR3 loop spans 13 amino acids. The CDR3 region has the DNA TGTGCCAGCAGCTCCCGCTCGGCGGATACGCAGTATTTT. This translates into CASSSRSADTQYF.

In its sample, this clonotype was seen many times. This sequence joins TRBV7-2 and TRBJ1-1; 8 bases line up with TRBD1. Germline CDR1 SGHTA, CDR2 FQGNSA. Trimming cost V 5 bases and J 11 bases; bases outside gene matches: 13. This CDR3 is 14 amino acids long. The CDR3 here is CASSPDRDRGYAFF. In DNA, the CDR3 is TGTGCCAGCAGCCCGGACAGGGACCGCGGTTATGCTTTCTTT.

This clonotype was counted at least ten times. CDR3 nucleotides: TGTGCCAGCAGCCCTGGCTGGTCCGCGGACACCGGGGAGCTGTTTTTT. Encoded protein: CASSPGWSADTGELFF. V and J are TRBV7-9 and TRBJ2-2, with D unresolved. Germline V gene sequence: CDR1 SEHNR, CDR2 FQNEAQ (reference sequence). The V and J ends lost 5 bases and 3 bases respectively, with 16 bases between them. CDR3 size: 16 residues.

This clonotype was picked up many times. One base away lies a much larger clone, so this may be a sequencing read error. J is TRBJ2-1 and V is TRBV29-1; the match to TRBD1 covers 10 bases. Germline lookup yields CDR1 SQVTM and CDR2 ANQGSEA. The V segment lost 7 bases and the J segment 4 bases; nucleotides outside the gene matches: 4. The CDR3 sequence is 13 residues long. CDR3 nucleotide sequence: TGCAGCGACGGGACAGGGGTTTACAATGAGCAGTTCTTC. Its protein is CSDGTGVYNEQFF.